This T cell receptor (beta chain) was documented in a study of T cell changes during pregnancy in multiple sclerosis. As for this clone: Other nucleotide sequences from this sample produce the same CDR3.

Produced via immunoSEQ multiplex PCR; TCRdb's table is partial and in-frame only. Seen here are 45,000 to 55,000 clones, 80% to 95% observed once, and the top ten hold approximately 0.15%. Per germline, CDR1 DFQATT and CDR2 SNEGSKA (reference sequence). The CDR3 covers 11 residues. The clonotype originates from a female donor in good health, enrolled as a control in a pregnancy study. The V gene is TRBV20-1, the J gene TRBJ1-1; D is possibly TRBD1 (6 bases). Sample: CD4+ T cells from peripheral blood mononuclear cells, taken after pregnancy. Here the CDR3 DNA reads TGCAGGGGGGCGCGTGGGACTGAAGCTTTCTTT. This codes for CRGARGTEAFF.